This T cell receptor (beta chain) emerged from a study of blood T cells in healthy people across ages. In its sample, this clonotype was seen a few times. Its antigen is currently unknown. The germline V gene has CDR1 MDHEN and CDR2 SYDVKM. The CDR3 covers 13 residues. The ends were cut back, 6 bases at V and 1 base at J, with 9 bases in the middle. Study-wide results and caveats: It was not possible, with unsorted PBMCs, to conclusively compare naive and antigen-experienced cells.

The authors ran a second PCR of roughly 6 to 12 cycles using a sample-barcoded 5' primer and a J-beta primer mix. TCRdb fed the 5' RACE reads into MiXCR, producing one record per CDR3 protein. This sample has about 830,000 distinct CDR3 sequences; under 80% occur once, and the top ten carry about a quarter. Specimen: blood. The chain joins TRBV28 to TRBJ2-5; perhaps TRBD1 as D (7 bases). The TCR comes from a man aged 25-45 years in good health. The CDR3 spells CASREGAQETQYF. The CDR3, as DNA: TGTGCCAGCAGGGAGGGGGCCCAAGAGACCCAGTACTTC.